This T cell receptor beta chain was sequenced for a study of T cell responses to AZD1222 COVID-19 vaccine. General observations from the study: The donor group comprised mostly white British people and more females; the analysis possibly underestimated clonal diversity. Spike as a whole was targeted by vaccine-associated CD4 TCRs, dominant at 160-218 and 743-854.

TCRdb's copy holds only in-frame clones and misses some; the assay was immunoSEQ multiplex PCR. The data show around 150,000 clones, 80% to 95% seen once. As for this clone: The antigen is not known.

Between the trimmed V and J ends, which lost 5 bases and 3 bases, there was a span of 11 bases. Per germline, CDR1 SQVTM and CDR2 ANQGSEA. The CDR3 consists of 13 residues. Material: peripheral blood, obtained on day 0 of AZD1222 vaccination. This chain connects TRBV29-1 to TRBJ2-4; the D is unclear. This receptor was obtained from an adult in good health. CDR3 in DNA: TGCAGCGTTCGGGCCTTGGTCAAAAACATTCAGTACTTC. Residues: CSVRALVKNIQYF.